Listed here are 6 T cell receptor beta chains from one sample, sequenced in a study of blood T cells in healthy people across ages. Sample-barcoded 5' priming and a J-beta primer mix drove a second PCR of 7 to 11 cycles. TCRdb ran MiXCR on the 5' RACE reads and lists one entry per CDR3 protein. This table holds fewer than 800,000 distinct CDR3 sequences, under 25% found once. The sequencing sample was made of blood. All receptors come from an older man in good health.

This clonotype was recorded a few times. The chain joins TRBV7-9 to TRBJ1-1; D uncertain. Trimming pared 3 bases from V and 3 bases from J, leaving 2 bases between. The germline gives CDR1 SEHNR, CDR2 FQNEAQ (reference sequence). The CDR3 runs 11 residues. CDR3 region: CASSFHTEAFF. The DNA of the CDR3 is TGTGCCAGCAGCTTCCACACTGAAGCTTTCTTT.

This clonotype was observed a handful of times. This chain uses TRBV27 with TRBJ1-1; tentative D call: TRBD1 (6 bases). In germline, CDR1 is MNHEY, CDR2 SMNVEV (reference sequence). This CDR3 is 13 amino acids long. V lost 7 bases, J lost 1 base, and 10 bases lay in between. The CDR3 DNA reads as TGTGCCAGCAAACTACAGGGGAACACTGAAGCTTTCTTT. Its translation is CASKLQGNTEAFF.

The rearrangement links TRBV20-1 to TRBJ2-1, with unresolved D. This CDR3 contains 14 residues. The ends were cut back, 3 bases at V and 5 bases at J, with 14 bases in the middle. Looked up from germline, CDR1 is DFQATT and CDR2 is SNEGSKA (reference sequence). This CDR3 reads CSARNVRPDNEQFF. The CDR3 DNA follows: TGCAGTGCTAGGAACGTCAGACCCGACAATGAGCAGTTCTTC.

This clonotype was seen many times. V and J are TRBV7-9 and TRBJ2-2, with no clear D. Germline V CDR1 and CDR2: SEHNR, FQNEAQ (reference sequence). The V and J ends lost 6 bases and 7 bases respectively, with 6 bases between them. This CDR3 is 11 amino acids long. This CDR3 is CASSRYGELFF. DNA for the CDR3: TGTGCCAGCAGTCGGTACGGGGAGCTGTTTTTT.

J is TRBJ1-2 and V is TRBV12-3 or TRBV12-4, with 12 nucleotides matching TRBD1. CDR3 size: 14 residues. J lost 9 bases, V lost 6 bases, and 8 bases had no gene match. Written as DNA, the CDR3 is TGTGCCAGCAGCTCCTGGGGACAGGGGGCGAGCTACACCTTC. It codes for CASSSWGQGASYTF.

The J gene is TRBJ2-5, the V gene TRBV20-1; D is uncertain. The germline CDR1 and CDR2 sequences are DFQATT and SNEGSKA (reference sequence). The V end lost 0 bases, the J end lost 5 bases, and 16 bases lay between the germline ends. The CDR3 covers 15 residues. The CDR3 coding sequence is TGCAGTGCTAGAGATACTTCGGGTCCCCCGGAGACCCAGTACTTC. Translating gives CSARDTSGPPETQYF.